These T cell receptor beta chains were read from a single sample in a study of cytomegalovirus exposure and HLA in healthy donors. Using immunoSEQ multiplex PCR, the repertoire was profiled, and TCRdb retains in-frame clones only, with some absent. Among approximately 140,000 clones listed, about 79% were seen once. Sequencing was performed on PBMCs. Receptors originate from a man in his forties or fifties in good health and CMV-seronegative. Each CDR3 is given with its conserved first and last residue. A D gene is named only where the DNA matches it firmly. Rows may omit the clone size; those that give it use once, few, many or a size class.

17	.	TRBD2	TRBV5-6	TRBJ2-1	CASSLATSGGKADEQFF	TGTGCCAGCAGCTTGGCCACTAGCGGGGGGAAGGCGGATGAGCAGTTCTTC
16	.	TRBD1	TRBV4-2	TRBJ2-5	CASSQNSGQDQETQYF	TGTGCCAGCAGCCAAAACTCGGGACAGGACCAAGAGACCCAGTACTTC
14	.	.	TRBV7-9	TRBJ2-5	CASSASTGFETQYF	TGTGCCAGCAGCGCTTCGACAGGTTTCGAGACCCAGTACTTC
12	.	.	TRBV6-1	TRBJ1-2	CASSLTGYGYTF	TGTGCCAGCAGCTTAACAGGATATGGCTACACCTTC
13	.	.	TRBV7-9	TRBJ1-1	CASSLESSTEAFF	TGTGCCAGCAGCTTAGAAAGTAGCACTGAAGCTTTCTTT
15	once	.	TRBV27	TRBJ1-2	CASSQGRQGLYGYTF	TGTGCCAGCAGTCAAGGGAGGCAGGGACTCTATGGCTACACCTTC
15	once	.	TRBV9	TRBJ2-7	CASSPLRGTSYEQYF	TGTGCCAGCAGCCCGTTACGGGGGACGAGCTACGAGCAGTACTTC
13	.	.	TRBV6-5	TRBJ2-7	CASSYAGSYEQYF	TGTGCCAGCAGTTACGCGGGTTCCTACGAGCAGTACTTC
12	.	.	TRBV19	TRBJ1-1	CASKVGGTEAFF	TGTGCCAGTAAGGTGGGAGGCACTGAAGCTTTCTTT
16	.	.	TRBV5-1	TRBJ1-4	CASSLGRGHPNEKLFF	TGCGCCAGCAGCTTGGGCAGGGGTCATCCTAATGAAAAACTGTTTTTT
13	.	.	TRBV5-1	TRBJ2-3	CASRRENSDTQYF	TGCGCCAGCAGGAGGGAGAACTCAGATACGCAGTATTTT
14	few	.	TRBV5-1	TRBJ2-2	CASSLDPGTGELFF	TGCGCCAGCAGCTTGGACCCAGGGACCGGGGAGCTGTTTTTT
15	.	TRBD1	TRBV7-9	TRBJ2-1	CASSGQGVGYNEQFF	TGTGCCAGCAGCGGACAGGGGGTAGGCTACAATGAGCAGTTCTTC
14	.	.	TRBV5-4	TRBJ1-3	CASSPDNSGNTIYF	TGTGCCAGCAGCCCCGACAACTCTGGAAACACCATATATTTT
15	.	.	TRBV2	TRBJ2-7	CASSEAPDTVHEQYF	TGTGCCAGCAGTGAAGCGCCTGATACTGTCCACGAGCAGTACTTC
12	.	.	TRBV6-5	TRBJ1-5	CASSSGGQPQHF	TGTGCCAGCAGTTCGGGGGGTCAGCCCCAGCATTTT
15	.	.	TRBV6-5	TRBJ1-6	CASSYQGSDNSPLHF	TGTGCCAGCAGTTACCAGGGGTCAGATAATTCACCCCTCCACTTT
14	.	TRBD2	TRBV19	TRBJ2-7	CASSLAGGPSEQYF	TGTGCCAGTAGTTTAGCGGGGGGGCCATCCGAGCAGTACTTC
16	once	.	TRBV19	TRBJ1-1	CASSTEASPANTEAFF	TGTGCCAGTAGTACCGAGGCGTCCCCTGCGAACACTGAAGCTTTCTTT
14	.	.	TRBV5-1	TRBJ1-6	CASSFAQGESPLHF	TGCGCCAGCAGCTTTGCACAGGGAGAGTCACCCCTCCACTTT
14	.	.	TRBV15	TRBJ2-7	CATSRGDNPYEQYF	TGTGCCACCAGCAGAGGGGACAACCCCTACGAGCAGTACTTC
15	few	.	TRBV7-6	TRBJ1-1	CASSLGDNGRTEAFF	TGTGCCAGCAGCTTAGGGGACAACGGTCGCACTGAAGCTTTCTTT
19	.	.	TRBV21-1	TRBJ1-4	CASSLLPGQGRRTNEKLFF	TGTGCCAGCAGCCTTCTCCCGGGACAGGGGCGCCGAACTAATGAAAAACTGTTTTTT
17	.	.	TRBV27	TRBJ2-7	CASRTASYLLGAHEQYF	TGTGCCAGCAGGACGGCGAGCTACCTCCTCGGAGCTCACGAGCAGTACTTC
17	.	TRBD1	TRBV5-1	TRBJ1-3	CASSLGTGGTSGNTIYF	TGCGCCAGCAGCTTGGGGACAGGGGGCACATCTGGAAACACCATATATTTT
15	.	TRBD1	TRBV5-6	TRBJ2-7	CASSLALTGAYEQYF	TGTGCCAGCAGCTTGGCGCTGACAGGGGCCTACGAGCAGTACTTC
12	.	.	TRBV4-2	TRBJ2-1	CASSQDVNEQFF	TGTGCCAGCAGCCAAGATGTAAATGAGCAGTTCTTC
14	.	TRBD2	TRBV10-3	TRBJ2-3	CAISPGGPTDTQYF	TGTGCCATCAGTCCGGGGGGGCCCACAGATACGCAGTATTTT
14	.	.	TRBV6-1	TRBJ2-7	CASSEWGEGDEQYF	TGTGCCAGCAGTGAATGGGGGGAGGGGGACGAGCAGTACTTC
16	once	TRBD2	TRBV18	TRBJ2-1	CASSPKGLGGYNEQFF	TGTGCCAGCTCACCAAAGGGACTAGGAGGCTACAATGAGCAGTTCTTC
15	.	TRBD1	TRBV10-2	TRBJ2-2	CASTPPWDRTGELFF	TGCGCCAGCACCCCGCCTTGGGACAGAACCGGGGAGCTGTTTTTT
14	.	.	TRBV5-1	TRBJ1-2	CASSFLRPHYGYTF	TGCGCCAGCAGCTTCCTCAGGCCCCACTATGGCTACACCTTC
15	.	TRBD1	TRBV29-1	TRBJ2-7	CSVEAEGQETYEQYF	TGCAGCGTTGAGGCGGAGGGACAGGAGACTTACGAGCAGTACTTC
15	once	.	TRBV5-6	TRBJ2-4	CASSARGRAKNIQYF	TGTGCCAGCAGCGCACGGGGGAGAGCCAAAAACATTCAGTACTTC
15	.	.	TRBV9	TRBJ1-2	CASSVDSGGVYGYTF	TGTGCCAGCAGCGTAGACTCTGGGGGCGTCTATGGCTACACCTTC
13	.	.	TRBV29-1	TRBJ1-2	CSVGGRSLGGYTF	TGCAGCGTTGGAGGGAGGTCGCTGGGGGGCTACACCTTC
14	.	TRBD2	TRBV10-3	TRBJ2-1	CATRTSGDYNEQFF	TGTGCCACCCGGACTAGCGGGGACTACAATGAGCAGTTCTTC
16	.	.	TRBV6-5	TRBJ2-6	CASSYSRTDRANVLTF	TGTGCCAGCAGTTACTCTCGGACAGATAGGGCCAACGTCCTGACTTTC
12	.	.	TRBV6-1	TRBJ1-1	CASSEARGVGFF	TGTGCCAGCAGTGAAGCAAGAGGTGTCGGTTTCTTT
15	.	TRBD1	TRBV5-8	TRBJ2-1	CASSSPGQGPNEQFF	TGTGCCAGCAGCTCACCGGGACAGGGACCCAATGAGCAGTTCTTC
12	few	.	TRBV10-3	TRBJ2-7	CATGDSPREQYF	TGTGCCACCGGGGACTCACCTAGGGAGCAGTACTTC
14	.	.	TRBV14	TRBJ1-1	CASSPWGVNTEAFF	TGTGCCAGCAGCCCGTGGGGGGTGAACACTGAAGCTTTCTTT
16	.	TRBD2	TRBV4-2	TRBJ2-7	CASSQDGTSGGYEQYF	TGTGCCAGCAGCCAAGATGGGACTAGCGGTGGCTACGAGCAGTACTTC
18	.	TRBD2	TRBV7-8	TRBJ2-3	CASSSHGRARYLPDTQYF	TGTGCCAGCAGCTCCCACGGGAGGGCCCGGTACCTTCCGGATACGCAGTATTTT
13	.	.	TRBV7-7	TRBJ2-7	CASSFNPGNEQYF	TGTGCTAGCAGCTTTAATCCCGGGAACGAGCAGTACTTC
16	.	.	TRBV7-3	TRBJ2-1	CASSLTQKSADNEQFF	TGTGCCAGCAGCTTAACCCAAAAATCCGCGGACAATGAGCAGTTCTTC
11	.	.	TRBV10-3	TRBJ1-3	CAISERGAVYF	TGTGCCATCAGTGAACGGGGGGCGGTATATTTT
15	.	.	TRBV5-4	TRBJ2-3	CASSAAGPSTDTQYF	TGTGCCAGCAGCGCGGCGGGGCCTAGCACAGATACGCAGTATTTT
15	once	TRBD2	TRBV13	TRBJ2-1	CASSSLAATYNEQFF	TGTGCCAGCAGCTCACTAGCGGCTACCTACAATGAGCAGTTCTTC
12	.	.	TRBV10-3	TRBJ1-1	CAISDSNREAFF	TGTGCCATCAGTGATTCGAACAGAGAAGCTTTCTTT
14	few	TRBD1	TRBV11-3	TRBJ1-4	CASSPDRGNEKLFF	TGTGCCAGCAGCCCGGACAGGGGGAATGAAAAACTGTTTTTT